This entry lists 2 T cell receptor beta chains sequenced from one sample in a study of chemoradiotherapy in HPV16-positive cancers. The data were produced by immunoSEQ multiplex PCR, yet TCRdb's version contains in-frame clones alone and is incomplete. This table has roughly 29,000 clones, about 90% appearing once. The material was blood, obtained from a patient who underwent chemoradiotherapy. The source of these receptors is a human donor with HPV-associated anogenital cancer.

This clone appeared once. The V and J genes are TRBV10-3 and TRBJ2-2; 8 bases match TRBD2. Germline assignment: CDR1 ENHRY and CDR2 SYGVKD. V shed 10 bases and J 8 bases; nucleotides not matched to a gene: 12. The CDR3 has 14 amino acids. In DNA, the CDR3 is TGTGCCACCGTTCGGGGGGGCCCAGGAGGGGAGCTGTTTTTT. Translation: CATVRGGPGGELFF.

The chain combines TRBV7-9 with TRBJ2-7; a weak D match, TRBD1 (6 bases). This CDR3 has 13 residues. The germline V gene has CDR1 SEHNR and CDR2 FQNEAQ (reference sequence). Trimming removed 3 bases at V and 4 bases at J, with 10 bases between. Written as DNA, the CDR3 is TGTGCCAGCAGCTTGGGGGCCGTTTACGAGCAGTACTTC. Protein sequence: CASSLGAVYEQYF. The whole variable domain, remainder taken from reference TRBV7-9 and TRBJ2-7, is DTGVSQNPRHKITKRGQNVTFRCDPISEHNRLYWYRQTLGQGPEFLTYFQNEAQLEKSRLLSDRFSAERPKGSFSTLEIQRTEQGDSAMYLCASSLGAVYEQYFGPGTRLTVT.